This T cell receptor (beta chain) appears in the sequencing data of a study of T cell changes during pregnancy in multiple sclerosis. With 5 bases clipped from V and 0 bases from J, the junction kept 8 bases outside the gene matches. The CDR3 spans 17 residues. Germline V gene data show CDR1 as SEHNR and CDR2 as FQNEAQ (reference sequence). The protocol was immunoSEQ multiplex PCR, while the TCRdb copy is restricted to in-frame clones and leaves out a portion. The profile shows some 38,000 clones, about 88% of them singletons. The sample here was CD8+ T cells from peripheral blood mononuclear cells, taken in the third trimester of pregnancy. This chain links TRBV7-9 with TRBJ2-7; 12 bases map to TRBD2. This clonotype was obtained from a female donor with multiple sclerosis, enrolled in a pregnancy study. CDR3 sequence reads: CASSLLAGGPSSYEQYF. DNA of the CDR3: TGTGCCAGCAGCCTACTAGCGGGGGGCCCTAGCTCCTACGAGCAGTACTTC.